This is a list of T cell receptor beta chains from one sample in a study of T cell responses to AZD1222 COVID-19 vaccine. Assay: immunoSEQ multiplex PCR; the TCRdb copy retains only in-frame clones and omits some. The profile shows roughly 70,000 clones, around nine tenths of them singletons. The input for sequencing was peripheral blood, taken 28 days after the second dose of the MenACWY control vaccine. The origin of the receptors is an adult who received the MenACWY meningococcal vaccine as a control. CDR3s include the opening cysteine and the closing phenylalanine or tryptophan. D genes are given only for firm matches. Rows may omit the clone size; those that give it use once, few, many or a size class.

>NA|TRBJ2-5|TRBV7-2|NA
CASASGETQYF
TGTGCCAGCGCATCGGGAGAGACCCAGTACTTC
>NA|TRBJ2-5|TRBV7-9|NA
CASSLQPGVQETQYF
TGTGCCAGCAGCTTACAGCCAGGGGTGCAGGAGACCCAGTACTTC
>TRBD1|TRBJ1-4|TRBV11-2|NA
CASSRRRQGGSGEKLFF
TGTGCCAGCAGCCGCCGTCGGCAGGGGGGTTCTGGAGAAAAACTGTTTTTT
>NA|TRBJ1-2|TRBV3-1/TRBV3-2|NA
CASSRGANYGYTF
TGTGCCAGCAGCCGGGGGGCTAACTATGGCTACACCTTC
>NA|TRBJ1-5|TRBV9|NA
CASSVGQQNQPQHF
TGTGCCAGCAGCGTAGGCCAGCAAAATCAGCCCCAGCATTTT
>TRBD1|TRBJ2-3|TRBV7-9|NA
CASSFGGQGRTRFTDTQYF
TGTGCCAGCAGCTTTGGAGGACAGGGCAGGACTCGATTCACAGATACGCAGTATTTT
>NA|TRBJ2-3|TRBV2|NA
CASGGTGIVTDTQYF
TGTGCCAGTGGGGGGACGGGAATCGTCACAGATACGCAGTATTTT
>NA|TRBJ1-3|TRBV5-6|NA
CASSFWGLGNTIYF
TGTGCCAGCAGCTTCTGGGGGCTCGGAAACACCATATATTTT
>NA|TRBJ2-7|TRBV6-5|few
CASSYSGQDYEQYF
TGTGCCAGCAGTTACTCAGGACAAGACTACGAGCAGTACTTC
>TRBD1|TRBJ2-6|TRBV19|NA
CASIRTGGTWANVLTF
TGTGCCAGTATCAGGACAGGGGGTACCTGGGCCAACGTCCTGACTTTC
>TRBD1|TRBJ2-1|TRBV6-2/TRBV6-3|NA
CASSDGTGGRNEQFF
TGTGCCAGCAGTGACGGGACAGGGGGACGCAATGAGCAGTTCTTC
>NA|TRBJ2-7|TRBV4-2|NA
CASSLAGRTSYEQYF
TGTGCCAGCAGCTTAGCAGGCCGGACCTCCTACGAGCAGTACTTC
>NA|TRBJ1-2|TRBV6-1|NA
CASSEPGKGDGYTF
TGTGCCAGCAGTGAACCCGGAAAGGGGGATGGCTACACCTTC
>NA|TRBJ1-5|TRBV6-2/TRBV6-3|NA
CASSYFGGQPQHF
TGTGCCAGCAGTTACTTCGGTGGTCAGCCCCAGCATTTT
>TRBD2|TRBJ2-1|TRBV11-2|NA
CASSLAPRSSGNEQFF
TGTGCCAGCAGCTTAGCACCCAGATCTAGCGGAAATGAGCAGTTCTTC
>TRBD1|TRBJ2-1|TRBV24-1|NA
CATSDPPSTGSHEQFF
TGTGCCACCAGTGACCCCCCATCGACAGGGTCCCATGAGCAGTTCTTC